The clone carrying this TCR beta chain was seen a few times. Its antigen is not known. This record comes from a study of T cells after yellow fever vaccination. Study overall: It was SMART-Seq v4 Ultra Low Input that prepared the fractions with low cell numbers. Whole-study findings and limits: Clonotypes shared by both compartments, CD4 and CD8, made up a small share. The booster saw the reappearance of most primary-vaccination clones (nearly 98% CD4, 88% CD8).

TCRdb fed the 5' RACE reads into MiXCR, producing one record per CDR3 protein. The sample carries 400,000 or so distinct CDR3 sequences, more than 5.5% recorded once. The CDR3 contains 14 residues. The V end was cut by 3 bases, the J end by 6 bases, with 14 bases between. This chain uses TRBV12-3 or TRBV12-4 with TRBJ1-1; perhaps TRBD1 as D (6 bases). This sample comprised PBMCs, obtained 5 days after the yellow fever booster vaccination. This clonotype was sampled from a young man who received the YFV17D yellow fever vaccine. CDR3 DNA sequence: TGTGCCAGCAGTTTCGACAGGAGAACATCTGAAGCTTTCTTT. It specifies CASSFDRRTSEAFF.